This T cell receptor (beta chain) originates from a study of a mutant IDH1 vaccine in newly diagnosed glioma. Overall study: Weeks 1, 3, 5, 7, 11, 15, 19 and 23 were when patients received their eight vaccinations. Most patients had received both radiotherapy and temozolomide, the prior options being radiotherapy, temozolomide, or both. Beginning 4-6 weeks after radiotherapy alone, or with temozolomide cycles, vaccination took place. Study-wide points: Pseudoprogression showed no apparent link to changes in top peripheral T cell clonotypes.

To note about this clone: Its cognate antigen is unknown.

As for time point: week 23, last vaccination. With topical imiquimod, each dose of the vaccine consisted of 300 ug of mutant IDH1 20-mer peptide. The method was immunoSEQ multiplex PCR; TCRdb's version includes in-frame clones alone and lacks a portion of them. The table includes approximately 81,000 clones, around 85% detected once. The germline V and J ends were trimmed by 5 bases and 7 bases, with 14 bases remaining between them. CDR3 length: 13 residues. Looked up from germline, CDR1 is PRHDT and CDR2 is FYEKMQ (reference sequence). V and J are TRBV13 and TRBJ1-2, with a tentative D call TRBD1 (6 bases). The source was PBMCs, collected from a glioma patient whose treatment included an IDH1 peptide vaccine. The sequence was obtained from a man aged 30 to 39 with glioma. Some clones in this sample may be carry-over from other donors' samples. The CDR3 region is CASSPRGRVGYTF. Here the CDR3 DNA reads TGTGCCAGCAGCCCCAGGGGCAGGGTTGGCTACACCTTC.